The 19 T cell receptor beta chains given below trace back to one sample, sequenced in a study of lymphopenia after photon versus proton radiotherapy. Sequencing was performed with immunoSEQ multiplex PCR; in TCRdb, only in-frame clones are kept and a portion is missing. The sample holds 14,000 or so clones, roughly four fifths seen once. The sequences come from peripheral blood, collected from a patient treated with photon-based radiotherapy. Receptors originate from a man aged 50-60 years with gastric cancer.

The rearrangement links TRBV11-2 to TRBJ2-1, with D possibly being TRBD1 (6 bases). Trimming pared 5 bases from V and 4 bases from J, leaving 12 bases between. CDR3 length: 14 amino acids. Germline V gene data show CDR1 as SGHAT and CDR2 as FQNNGV. The chain's CDR3 is CASSPGTQYNEQFF. CDR3 DNA sequence: TGTGCCAGCAGCCCCGGGACACAATACAATGAGCAGTTCTTC.

J is TRBJ1-5 and V is TRBV5-6; 9 bases align to TRBD1. CDR1 is SGHDT, CDR2 YYEEEE, per germline. V was pared by 0 bases and J by 4 bases, with 8 bases of the junction left unmatched. This CDR3 comprises 17 residues. CDR3 nucleotides: TGTGCCAGCAGCTTGGCCGGCGACAGGGGGACGAATCAGCCCCAGCATTTT. Protein: CASSLAGDRGTNQPQHF.

This clone was recorded once. V usage is TRBV6-4 and J usage is TRBJ2-3, with D perhaps matching TRBD1 (6 bases). CDR1 is MRHNA, CDR2 SNTAGT, per germline. V was pared by 3 bases and J by 0 bases, with 10 bases between. This CDR3 comprises 15 residues. The CDR3 loop is CASSDLGHSTDTQYF. DNA of the CDR3: TGTGCCAGCAGTGATCTGGGACACAGCACAGATACGCAGTATTTT.

This chain joins TRBV5-1 and TRBJ2-1; a possible D gene is TRBD2 (6 bases). The CDR3 totals 16 residues. Germline values: CDR1 SGHRS, CDR2 YFSETQ. Trimming shortened V by 0 bases and J by 4 bases, and 14 bases separated the two germline ends. DNA for the CDR3: TGCGCCAGCAGCTTGGGGGACGGGGGTTATTACAATGAGCAGTTCTTC. Translated, it gives CASSLGDGGYYNEQFF.

About this clone itself: At one end the junction does not follow the germline gene, possibly because of a read error. The chain is built from TRBV18 and TRBJ1-6, with 10 bases lining up with TRBD1. Germline values: CDR1 KGHSH, CDR2 LQKENI. CDR3 length: 16 amino acids. The CDR3 spells CASSPPRTGGYSPLHF. The CDR3 coding sequence is TGTGCCAGCTCGCCACCTCGGACAGGGGGGTATTCACCCCTCCACTTT.

V is TRBV7-9 and J is TRBJ2-1, with D unresolved. Germline assignment: CDR1 SEHNR and CDR2 FQNEAQ (reference sequence). V was pared by 5 bases and J by 6 bases, with 17 bases between. CDR3 length: 15 amino acids. CDR3 coding DNA: TGTGCCAGCAGCCGACAAGGGATTTTAGGCAATGAGCAGTTCTTC. Translated: CASSRQGILGNEQFF.

CDR3 sequence reads: CAISESAGAQPQHF. DNA for the CDR3: TGTGCCATCAGTGAGTCTGCAGGGGCTCAGCCCCAGCATTTT. The chain employs TRBV10-3 and TRBJ1-5, with D maybe TRBD1 (6 bases). CDR1 and CDR2 from the germline V gene are ENHRY and SYGVKD. This CDR3 has 14 amino acids. Deletions cut 0 bases from V and 6 bases from J, with 9 bases between.

J is TRBJ1-2 and V is TRBV7-9; the D gene is possibly TRBD1 (5 bases). There are 13 residues in the CDR3. The germline CDR1 and CDR2 sequences are SEHNR and FQNEAQ (reference sequence). The ends were cut back, 11 bases at V and 1 base at J, with 14 bases in the middle. The CDR3 DNA is TGTGCCCCACCCGGACACTATAACTATGGCTACACCTTC. Amino acid sequence: CAPPGHYNYGYTF.

The V gene is TRBV30, the J gene TRBJ1-2; 8 nucleotides agree with TRBD1. In germline, CDR1 is GTSNPN, CDR2 SVGIG (reference sequence). The CDR3 consists of 18 residues. The ends lost 2 bases at V and 2 bases at J; junction bases unmatched: 16. The CDR3 DNA reads as TGTGCCTGGAGTAACCCGGGACAGGTCATCATTGGGAACTATGGCTACACCTTC. This encodes CAWSNPGQVIIGNYGYTF. Complete variable domain (other parts from reference TRBV30 and TRBJ1-2): SQTIHQWPATLVQPVGSPLSLECTVEGTSNPNLYWYRQAAGRGLQLLFYSVGIGQISSEVPQNLSASRPQDRQFILSSKKLLLSDSGFYLCAWSNPGQVIIGNYGYTFGSGTRLTVV.

V gene TRBV15 combines with J gene TRBJ2-7; D is perhaps TRBD2 (5 bases). The CDR3 totals 13 residues. V was shortened by 5 bases and J by 6 bases, with 14 bases between the two germline ends. The germline V gene encodes CDR1 LNHNV and CDR2 YYDKDF (reference sequence). Written as DNA, the CDR3 is TGTGCCACCAGCGAGAAACTAGTCAGCGAGCAGTACGTC. Its protein product is CATSEKLVSEQYV.

This clone was observed a single time. CDR3 DNA sequence: TGTGCCAGCAGCTTTCGCGGGGTCTATGGCTACACCTTC. Protein sequence: CASSFRGVYGYTF. V gene TRBV5-5 combines with J gene TRBJ1-2; D not certain. This CDR3 has 13 residues. The germline gives CDR1 SGHKS, CDR2 YYEKEE (reference sequence). Trimming left V 2 bases short and J 4 bases short, with 9 bases between.

The chain has TRBV7-3 and TRBJ1-4; 7 bases map to TRBD1. The length of the CDR3 is 17 residues. Germline CDR1 and CDR2: SGHTA and FQGTGA. Trimming took 5 bases from V and 0 from J; bases not matched to a gene: 9. The CDR3 loop reads CASSQSDRHATNEKLFF. The CDR3 nucleotides are TGTGCCAGCAGCCAATCGGACAGGCATGCAACTAATGAAAAACTGTTTTTT.

The chain carries TRBV7-9 and TRBJ2-2, with TRBD2 matching 9 bases. Looked up from germline, CDR1 is SEHNR and CDR2 is FQNEAQ (reference sequence). J lost 5 bases, V lost 3 bases, and 10 bases had no gene match. The CDR3 is made up of 17 amino acids. The CDR3 spells CASSFRFAGGTTGELFF. In DNA form, the CDR3 reads TGTGCCAGCAGCTTCCGCTTCGCGGGGGGGACGACCGGGGAGCTGTTTTTT.

The chain has TRBV2 and TRBJ1-2, with D perhaps matching TRBD1 (6 bases). The germline CDR1 and CDR2 sequences are SNHLY and FYNNEI. Trimming removed 2 bases from V and 7 bases from J, with 11 bases in between. The CDR3 contains 13 residues. CDR3 bases: TGTGCCAGCAGTGAAAGGGGGATGGTTGGCTACACCTTC. Translation: CASSERGMVGYTF.

This clone showed up just a few times. The V gene is TRBV30, the J gene TRBJ1-2, with 8 positions matching TRBD1. Germline CDR1 and CDR2: GTSNPN and SVGIG (reference sequence). The CDR3 is made up of 14 amino acids. V was pared by 5 bases and J by 4 bases, with 9 bases of the junction left unmatched. CDR3 sequence (DNA): TGTGCCTGGGAGGACAGGGAAAGGGGCTATGGCTACACCTTC. As protein: CAWEDRERGYGYTF.

The genes are TRBV7-3 and TRBJ2-1; TRBD1 matches at 10 bases. The CDR3 is made up of 15 amino acids. V shed 4 bases and J 8 bases; nucleotides not matched to a gene: 8. Germline assignment: CDR1 SGHTA and CDR2 FQGTGA. As DNA, the CDR3 is TGTGCCAGCAGCTCGCGGGACAGGGGAGTCGATGAGCAGTTCTTC. This sequence encodes CASSSRDRGVDEQFF.

This clone has a single count. This chain joins TRBV6-6 and TRBJ1-6; D remains ambiguous. The CDR3 loop spans 14 amino acids. The V gene lost 7 bases and the J gene lost 0 bases, with 7 bases spanning the gap. CDR1 and CDR2 (germline): MNHNY, SVGAGI (reference sequence). CDR3 protein: CASMPSSYNSPLHF. DNA for the CDR3: TGTGCCAGCATGCCAAGCTCCTATAATTCACCCCTCCACTTT.

This clone came up once. The rearrangement uses TRBV2 and TRBJ1-3; D ambiguous. Deletions cut 7 bases from V and 0 bases from J, with 10 bases between. From germline, CDR1 is SNHLY and CDR2 FYNNEI. This CDR3 is built from 14 residues. The CDR3 spells CASIFTSSGNTIYF. CDR3 bases: TGTGCCAGCATTTTTACATCCTCTGGAAACACCATATATTTT.

This clone appeared once. This chain uses TRBV11-2 with TRBJ2-2; 7 positions agree with TRBD2. V shed 7 bases and J 7 bases; nucleotides not matched to a gene: 3. The CDR3 totals 12 residues. Looked up from germline, CDR1 is SGHAT and CDR2 is FQNNGV. The CDR3 loop reads CASKGRGGELFF. CDR3 coding DNA: TGTGCCAGCAAGGGGAGGGGCGGGGAGCTGTTTTTT.